Listed below are T cell receptor beta chains from one sample, sequenced in a study of blood T cell repertoires in COVID-19. Libraries were prepared by immunoSEQ multiplex PCR; TCRdb keeps only in-frame clonotypes and omits some of them. The sample lists about 230,000 clones, roughly nine tenths occurring once. Material for sequencing was PBMCs or T cells enriched from blood (not recorded which). These receptors all stem from a woman aged 45-65 years in a cohort exposed to, infected with or recovered from COVID-19 (not recorded which). The CDR3 runs from the conserved cysteine through the conserved F or W. D genes are given only for firm matches. Some rows have no size entry. The others give once, few or many, or a class for an expanded clone.

TGTGCCAGCAGTCCGGGGGGAGGGGGTGGTTCACCCCTCCACTTT CASSPGGGGGSPLHF TRBV28 . TRBJ1-6 .
TGTGCCAGCAGGAAAGGAGGGGTGAACACCGGGGAGCTGTTTTTT CASRKGGVNTGELFF TRBV7-3 . TRBJ2-2 .
TGTGCCAGCCCGACAGGGGAAGCTTTCTTT CASPTGEAFF TRBV3-1/TRBV3-2 TRBD1 TRBJ1-1 .
TGTGCCATTAGGGACAGGAACTATGGCTACACCTTC CAIRDRNYGYTF TRBV10-3 TRBD1 TRBJ1-2 .
TGTGCCAGCAGTCGAATCTCCGGGACAGAAGCCTACGAGCAGTACTTC CASSRISGTEAYEQYF TRBV6-2/TRBV6-3 TRBD1 TRBJ2-7 few
TGTGCCAGCAGTGACTCGACTAGCGGGGGGACTAGCACAGATACGCAGTATTTT CASSDSTSGGTSTDTQYF TRBV6-4 TRBD2 TRBJ2-3 .
TGTGCCAGTAGTAGGACAGGGGACAATGAGCAGTTCTTC CASSRTGDNEQFF TRBV19 TRBD1 TRBJ2-1 .
TGCGCCAGCAGCCAAGTGGCCAGGGCCTATGGCTACACCTTC CASSQVARAYGYTF TRBV4-1 . TRBJ1-2 .
TGTGCCAGCAGTTATGATAGCTCTGGAAACACCATATATTTT CASSYDSSGNTIYF TRBV3-1/TRBV3-2 . TRBJ1-3 .
TGCAGTGCTAGTGCAGGGGGGAACTATGGCTACACCTTC CSASAGGNYGYTF TRBV20-1 TRBD1 TRBJ1-2 .
TGTGCCAGCAGCCCCCCCGCCGGTACGCAGTATTTT CASSPPAGTQYF TRBV7-8 . TRBJ2-3 .
TGTGCCAGCAGCATCGAAGGGACAGGGACGCGTGGAGCTTTCTTT CASSIEGTGTRGAFF TRBV5-8 TRBD1 TRBJ1-1 once
TGTGCCAGTAGTATACGAGGGGGTAATTCACCCCTCCACTTT CASSIRGGNSPLHF TRBV19 . TRBJ1-6 .
TGTGCCATCAGTGACAGGCCCCGGTCAGGCACTGAAGCTTTCTTT CAISDRPRSGTEAFF TRBV10-3 . TRBJ1-1 .
TGTGCCAGTAGTATTGGCCCTGCCGGAGGAGCGGGATCCTATGGCTACACCTTC CASSIGPAGGAGSYGYTF TRBV19 . TRBJ1-2 .
TGTGCCAGCAGCTTAGGTACGGGGGAAAAGAGCAATCAGCCCCAGCATTTT CASSLGTGEKSNQPQHF TRBV7-6 . TRBJ1-5 once
TGTGCCAGCAGGGACACCATGAACACTGAAGCTTTCTTT CASRDTMNTEAFF TRBV7-2 . TRBJ1-1 once
TGTGCCAGCAGTAGACAGGGGTCGAACACCGGGGAGCTGTTTTTT CASSRQGSNTGELFF TRBV28 TRBD1 TRBJ2-2 .
TGCGCCAGCAGCCAAGAGTTCCGGGCAGGGGCGTATACCGGGGAGCTGTTTTTT CASSQEFRAGAYTGELFF TRBV4-3 . TRBJ2-2 .
TGTGCCAGTAGTCCAGGACAGGGCTCCGCGAACACCGGGGAGCTGTTTTTT CASSPGQGSANTGELFF TRBV19 TRBD1 TRBJ2-2 .
TGTGCCAGCAGGGAGCAGGGACTCAGTTCACCCCTCCACTTT CASREQGLSSPLHF TRBV7-2 . TRBJ1-6 .
TGCAGCGTTGAAGGAGGACAGGATTTTAACTATGGCTACACCTTC CSVEGGQDFNYGYTF TRBV29-1 TRBD1 TRBJ1-2 .
TGTGCCAGCAGCTTGGAGACTAGCACAGATACGCAGTATTTT CASSLETSTDTQYF TRBV5-4 . TRBJ2-3 .
TGTGCCAGCAGCTTGGATGGGGAGAGTTGGCCCTATGGCTACACCTTC CASSLDGESWPYGYTF TRBV5-6 . TRBJ1-2 .
TGTGCCAGCAGTTCGGACAGGGCTAATTCACCCCTCCACTTT CASSSDRANSPLHF TRBV6-5 TRBD1 TRBJ1-6 .
TGCAGCGTTGAAGTTGGGCAGGGGGTGGTTGGCTACACCTTC CSVEVGQGVVGYTF TRBV29-1 TRBD1 TRBJ1-2 .
TGTGCCAGCAGCGCACAGGGCCGGAGTGGGGACAGGGGTCTTCTGGATGGGGAACAGCCCCAGCATTTT CASSAQGRSGDRGLLDGEQPQHF TRBV3-1/TRBV3-2 TRBD1 TRBJ1-5 .
TGTGCCAGCGCAAGAGGGTCGGTGCCCTTAAACTACGAGCAGTACTTC CASARGSVPLNYEQYF TRBV5-8 . TRBJ2-7 .
TGTGCCAGCAGCTCGCGACCACCGGGACACCGGACTCTGAACACTGAAGCTTTCTTT CASSSRPPGHRTLNTEAFF TRBV5-5 . TRBJ1-1 .
TGTGCCAGCAGCGGGCAAGGGGCCGGGGAAAAACTGTTTTTT CASSGQGAGEKLFF TRBV4-2 . TRBJ1-4 .
TGTGCCAGTAGTATCCAACGGATGGGCTCCAGTTATGGCTACACCTTC CASSIQRMGSSYGYTF TRBV19 . TRBJ1-2 .
TGTGCCAGCAGTGAACAGGCGGGTTCACCCCTCCACTTT CASSEQAGSPLHF TRBV6-1 . TRBJ1-6 .
TGTGCCAGCAGCTTAGTTCAGACAATGAACACTGAAGCTTTCTTT CASSLVQTMNTEAFF TRBV7-2 . TRBJ1-1 .
TGTGCCAGCAGCTTCAGACAGGGGCGCAACAATGAGCAGTTCTTC CASSFRQGRNNEQFF TRBV7-2 TRBD1 TRBJ2-1 .
TGTGCCAGCAGCACCGGGACAGTCTATGGCTACACCTTC CASSTGTVYGYTF TRBV5-5 TRBD1 TRBJ1-2 .
TGCGCCAGCAGAGCCGGGACAGGGTCCTCCGAGCAGTACTTC CASRAGTGSSEQYF TRBV10-1 TRBD1 TRBJ2-7 .
TGTGCCAGCAGTCACCGCCTAGCGGTGTACTTC CASSHRLAVYF TRBV6-2/TRBV6-3 TRBD2 TRBJ2-5 .
TGTGCCAGCAGCTTAAAGTCGGGACAGGGCTATGGCTACACCTTC CASSLKSGQGYGYTF TRBV7-2 TRBD1 TRBJ1-2 .
TGTGCCAGCAGCCCCACGAGGGGGTCCTACGAGCAGTACTTC CASSPTRGSYEQYF TRBV4-2 . TRBJ2-7 .
TGCGCCAGCAGCCAAGATAATGGGGGGATAGAGACCCAGCATTTT CASSQDNGGIETQHF TRBV4-1 . TRBJ1-5 .
TGTGCCAGCAGTTACCCGTCCTGGAGGACAGAGAACACCGGGGAGCTGTTTTTT CASSYPSWRTENTGELFF TRBV6-2/TRBV6-3 . TRBJ2-2 .
TGCGCCAGCAGCTTAAGACAGGCCGACTACGAGCAGTACTTC CASSLRQADYEQYF TRBV5-1 . TRBJ2-7 .
TGTGCCAGCAGCCAAGGGGGCCATCCTCCCTACGAGCAGTACTTC CASSQGGHPPYEQYF TRBV11-2 TRBD1 TRBJ2-7 .
TGTGCCAGCAACCCCAAGCAGGGAAAACTGTTTTTT CASNPKQGKLFF TRBV12-3/TRBV12-4 . TRBJ1-4 once
TGTGCCTGGGATAAGCGTATAAGCACAGATACGCAGTATTTT CAWDKRISTDTQYF TRBV30 . TRBJ2-3 .
TGCGCCAGCAGCCAGAAACTAGTTGGATCCTACGAGCAGTACTTC CASSQKLVGSYEQYF TRBV5-1 . TRBJ2-7 .
TGTGCCAGCTCACGGGACAGGAGCCAGTTGACGTCGAATACGCAGTATTTT CASSRDRSQLTSNTQYF TRBV18 TRBD1 TRBJ2-3 .
TGTGCCAGCAGTTACTCGAACAGAAACAATTCACCCCTCCACTTT CASSYSNRNNSPLHF TRBV6-5 . TRBJ1-6 .
TGTGCCAGCAGCCTCCCGGCAGGGGATACCGGGGAGCTGTTTTTT CASSLPAGDTGELFF TRBV7-3 . TRBJ2-2 .
TGTGCCAGCAGCTCCTCTTTCACTGAAGCTTTCTTT CASSSSFTEAFF TRBV7-2 . TRBJ1-1 few
TGTGCCAGCCGCGGGGGGCGGGGGGGCCTGGATACGCAGTATTTT CASRGGRGGLDTQYF TRBV9 TRBD2 TRBJ2-3 .
TGTGCCAGCAGCCCGACAGGGGGCGAGACTGAAGCTTTCTTT CASSPTGGETEAFF TRBV5-5 TRBD1 TRBJ1-1 .
TGTGCCAGCTCACCTACAGGGGCGACTAACTATGGCTACACCTTC CASSPTGATNYGYTF TRBV18 TRBD1 TRBJ1-2 .
TGCAGCGTTGCGGGCGGAGGCGCCTCCTACGAGCAGTACTTC CSVAGGGASYEQYF TRBV29-1 . TRBJ2-7 .
TGTGCCAGCAGCACACAGGGCAACACTGAAGCTTTCTTT CASSTQGNTEAFF TRBV5-5 . TRBJ1-1 once
TGTGCCAGCAGCTTAACTGTAGCCGATGAGCAGTTCTTC CASSLTVADEQFF TRBV7-2 . TRBJ2-1 .
TGTGCCAGCAGCTTATATCAGCCGGGACAGGGCGCCGGGGAGCTGTTTTTT CASSLYQPGQGAGELFF TRBV7-2 TRBD1 TRBJ2-2 .
TGCGCCAGCAGCTCCATGGGGGGAGACGGGGAGCTGTTTTTT CASSSMGGDGELFF TRBV5-1 . TRBJ2-2 .